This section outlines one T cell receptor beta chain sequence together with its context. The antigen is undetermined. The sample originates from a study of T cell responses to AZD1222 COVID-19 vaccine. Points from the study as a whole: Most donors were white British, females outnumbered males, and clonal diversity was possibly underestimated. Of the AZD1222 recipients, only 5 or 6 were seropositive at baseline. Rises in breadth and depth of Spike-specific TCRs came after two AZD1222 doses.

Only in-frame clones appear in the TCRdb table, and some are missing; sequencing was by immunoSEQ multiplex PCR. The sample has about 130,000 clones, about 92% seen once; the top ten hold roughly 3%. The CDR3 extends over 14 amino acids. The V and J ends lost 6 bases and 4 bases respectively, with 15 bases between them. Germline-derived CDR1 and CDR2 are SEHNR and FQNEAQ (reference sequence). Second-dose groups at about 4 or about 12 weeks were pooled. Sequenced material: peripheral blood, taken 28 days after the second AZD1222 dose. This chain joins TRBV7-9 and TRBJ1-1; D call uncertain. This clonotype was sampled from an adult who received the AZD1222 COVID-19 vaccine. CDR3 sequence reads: CASSSPASFTEAFF. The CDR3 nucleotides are TGTGCCAGCAGTTCCCCTGCCAGCTTCACTGAAGCTTTCTTT.